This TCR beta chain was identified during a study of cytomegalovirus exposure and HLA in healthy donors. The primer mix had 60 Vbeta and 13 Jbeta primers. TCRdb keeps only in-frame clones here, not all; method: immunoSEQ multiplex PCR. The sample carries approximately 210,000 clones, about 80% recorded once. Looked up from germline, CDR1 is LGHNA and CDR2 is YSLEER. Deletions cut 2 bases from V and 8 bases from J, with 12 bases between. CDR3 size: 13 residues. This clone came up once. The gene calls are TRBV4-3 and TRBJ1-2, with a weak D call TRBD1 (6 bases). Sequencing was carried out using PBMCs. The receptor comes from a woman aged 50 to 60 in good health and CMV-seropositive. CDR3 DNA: TGCGCCAGCAGCCAATTACAGGGTTTAGGCTACACCTTC. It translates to CASSQLQGLGYTF.